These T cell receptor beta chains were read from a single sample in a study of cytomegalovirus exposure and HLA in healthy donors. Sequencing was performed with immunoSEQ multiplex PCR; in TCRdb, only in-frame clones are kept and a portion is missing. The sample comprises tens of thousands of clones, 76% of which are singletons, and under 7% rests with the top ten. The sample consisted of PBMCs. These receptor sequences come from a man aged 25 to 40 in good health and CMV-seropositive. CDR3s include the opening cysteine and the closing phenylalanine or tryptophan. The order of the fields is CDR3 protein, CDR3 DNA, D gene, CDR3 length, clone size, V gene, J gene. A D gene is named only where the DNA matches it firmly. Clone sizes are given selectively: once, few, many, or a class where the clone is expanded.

CDR3aa: CASSFAAGNYEQYF; CDR3nt: TGTGCCAGCAGCTTCGCCGCAGGGAACTACGAGCAGTACTTC; d_gene: NA; len: 14; abundance: NA; v_gene: TRBV7-2; j_gene: TRBJ2-7
CDR3aa: CASGSSGFTDTQYF; CDR3nt: TGTGCCAGCGGCTCTAGCGGGTTCACAGATACGCAGTATTTT; d_gene: TRBD2; len: 14; abundance: NA; v_gene: TRBV7-2; j_gene: TRBJ2-3
CDR3aa: CASRRTDEKNIQYF; CDR3nt: TGTGCCAGCAGGAGGACAGACGAGAAAAACATTCAGTACTTC; d_gene: NA; len: 14; abundance: few; v_gene: TRBV7-3; j_gene: TRBJ2-4
CDR3aa: CSAQGATEAFF; CDR3nt: TGCAGCGCTCAGGGGGCCACTGAAGCTTTCTTT; d_gene: TRBD1; len: 11; abundance: NA; v_gene: TRBV29-1; j_gene: TRBJ1-1
CDR3aa: CASSSPGGAGANVLTF; CDR3nt: TGTGCCAGTAGTAGCCCGGGGGGCGCTGGGGCCAACGTCCTGACTTTC; d_gene: NA; len: 16; abundance: NA; v_gene: TRBV19; j_gene: TRBJ2-6
CDR3aa: CASSYSKREYEQYF; CDR3nt: TGTGCCAGCAGTTACTCGAAGCGGGAGTACGAGCAGTACTTC; d_gene: TRBD2; len: 14; abundance: NA; v_gene: TRBV6-5; j_gene: TRBJ2-7
CDR3aa: CASSPIVQVMSYNEQFF; CDR3nt: TGTGCCAGCAGCCCGATAGTCCAGGTTATGTCCTACAATGAGCAGTTCTTC; d_gene: NA; len: 17; abundance: NA; v_gene: TRBV7-8; j_gene: TRBJ2-1
CDR3aa: CASTEDREANYGYTF; CDR3nt: TGTGCCAGCACCGAAGACAGGGAGGCTAACTATGGCTACACCTTC; d_gene: TRBD1; len: 15; abundance: NA; v_gene: TRBV5-4; j_gene: TRBJ1-2
CDR3aa: CASSQDLLTSGYSYNEQFF; CDR3nt: TGCGCCAGCAGCCAAGACCTATTGACTAGCGGGTACTCCTACAATGAGCAGTTCTTC; d_gene: TRBD2; len: 19; abundance: once; v_gene: TRBV4-3; j_gene: TRBJ2-1
CDR3aa: CASSLDREMYTGELFF; CDR3nt: TGTGCCAGTAGTCTCGACAGGGAGATGTACACCGGGGAGCTGTTTTTT; d_gene: TRBD1; len: 16; abundance: NA; v_gene: TRBV19; j_gene: TRBJ2-2
CDR3aa: CSAIGQYEQFF; CDR3nt: TGCAGTGCCATTGGACAGTATGAGCAGTTCTTC; d_gene: NA; len: 11; abundance: NA; v_gene: TRBV20-1; j_gene: TRBJ2-1
CDR3aa: CASSLVQKSVQETQYF; CDR3nt: TGCGCCAGCAGCTTGGTACAGAAAAGTGTGCAAGAGACCCAGTACTTC; d_gene: NA; len: 16; abundance: NA; v_gene: TRBV5-1; j_gene: TRBJ2-5
CDR3aa: CASRPGLLLYEQYF; CDR3nt: TGTGCCAGCAGGCCCGGACTACTTCTCTACGAGCAGTACTTC; d_gene: NA; len: 14; abundance: NA; v_gene: TRBV27; j_gene: TRBJ2-7
CDR3aa: CASSWGGYTGELFF; CDR3nt: TGTGCCAGCAGTTGGGGAGGGTACACCGGGGAGCTGTTTTTT; d_gene: TRBD2; len: 14; abundance: NA; v_gene: TRBV6-6; j_gene: TRBJ2-2
CDR3aa: CARERAKRQDNQPQHF; CDR3nt: TGTGCCAGGGAGAGGGCCAAACGTCAGGACAATCAGCCCCAGCATTTT; d_gene: NA; len: 16; abundance: few; v_gene: TRBV19; j_gene: TRBJ1-5
CDR3aa: CASSPTGQEYNEQFF; CDR3nt: TGTGCCAGCAGCCCGACGGGACAGGAATACAATGAGCAGTTCTTC; d_gene: TRBD1; len: 15; abundance: once; v_gene: TRBV28; j_gene: TRBJ2-1
CDR3aa: CASSQEVQGYTEAFF; CDR3nt: TGTGCCAGCAGCCAAGAGGTCCAGGGCTACACTGAAGCTTTCTTT; d_gene: NA; len: 15; abundance: few; v_gene: TRBV4-1; j_gene: TRBJ1-1
CDR3aa: CASSSPGINYGYTF; CDR3nt: TGTGCCAGCAGCTCCCCGGGGATCAACTATGGCTACACCTTC; d_gene: NA; len: 14; abundance: NA; v_gene: TRBV7-3; j_gene: TRBJ1-2
CDR3aa: CASSLIQGKQFF; CDR3nt: TGTGCCAGCAGTCTAATACAGGGAAAGCAGTTCTTC; d_gene: NA; len: 12; abundance: NA; v_gene: TRBV28; j_gene: TRBJ2-1
CDR3aa: CASSDSDRGLYLYNSPLHF; CDR3nt: TGCGCCAGCAGTGACTCAGACAGGGGGCTTTACCTTTATAATTCACCCCTCCACTTT; d_gene: TRBD1; len: 19; abundance: NA; v_gene: TRBV10-1; j_gene: TRBJ1-6
CDR3aa: CASSLYGGHEQYF; CDR3nt: TGTGCCAGCAGTTTATACGGGGGTCACGAGCAGTACTTC; d_gene: NA; len: 13; abundance: NA; v_gene: TRBV28; j_gene: TRBJ2-7
CDR3aa: CASSLKRESYFGDEQFF; CDR3nt: TGTGCCAGCAGCTTGAAGCGGGAGTCGTATTTCGGCGATGAGCAGTTCTTC; d_gene: TRBD2; len: 17; abundance: NA; v_gene: TRBV5-4; j_gene: TRBJ2-1
CDR3aa: CAWMSFDEQFF; CDR3nt: TGTGCCTGGATGTCGTTCGATGAGCAGTTCTTC; d_gene: NA; len: 11; abundance: few; v_gene: TRBV30; j_gene: TRBJ2-1
CDR3aa: CASSMGLAGVHGELFF; CDR3nt: TGTGCCAGTAGTATGGGACTAGCGGGAGTTCACGGGGAGCTGTTTTTT; d_gene: TRBD2; len: 16; abundance: NA; v_gene: TRBV19; j_gene: TRBJ2-2
CDR3aa: CASSQVQGGANVLTF; CDR3nt: TGCGCCAGCAGCCAGGTACAGGGGGGGGCCAACGTCCTGACTTTC; d_gene: TRBD1; len: 15; abundance: NA; v_gene: TRBV4-1; j_gene: TRBJ2-6
CDR3aa: CASTLEGGTSSGYTF; CDR3nt: TGTGCCAGCACTTTGGAAGGGGGCACCTCTAGTGGCTACACCTTC; d_gene: TRBD1; len: 15; abundance: NA; v_gene: TRBV7-9; j_gene: TRBJ1-2
CDR3aa: CASSLGRYGYTF; CDR3nt: TGCGCCAGCAGCTTAGGGAGATATGGCTACACCTTC; d_gene: NA; len: 12; abundance: NA; v_gene: TRBV5-1; j_gene: TRBJ1-2
CDR3aa: CASSVASSGGYNEQFF; CDR3nt: TGTGCCAGCAGCGTAGCGAGTAGCGGGGGTTACAATGAGCAGTTCTTC; d_gene: TRBD2; len: 16; abundance: NA; v_gene: TRBV9; j_gene: TRBJ2-1
CDR3aa: CASSAPGGGYEQYF; CDR3nt: TGTGCCAGCAGCGCCCCGGGGGGAGGGTACGAGCAGTACTTC; d_gene: TRBD2; len: 14; abundance: NA; v_gene: TRBV28; j_gene: TRBJ2-7
CDR3aa: CASRTSGGHTDTQYF; CDR3nt: TGTGCCAGCAGGACTAGCGGGGGGCACACAGATACGCAGTATTTT; d_gene: TRBD2; len: 15; abundance: NA; v_gene: TRBV4-2; j_gene: TRBJ2-3
CDR3aa: CASSLAINTQYF; CDR3nt: TGTGCCAGCAGCTTGGCTATAAATACGCAGTATTTT; d_gene: NA; len: 12; abundance: NA; v_gene: TRBV5-6; j_gene: TRBJ2-3
CDR3aa: CASSIFNGYTF; CDR3nt: TGTGCCAGTAGTATATTTAATGGCTACACCTTC; d_gene: NA; len: 11; abundance: NA; v_gene: TRBV19; j_gene: TRBJ1-2
CDR3aa: CASSWGQVTGELFF; CDR3nt: TGTGCCAGCAGTTGGGGACAGGTCACCGGGGAGCTGTTTTTT; d_gene: TRBD1; len: 14; abundance: few; v_gene: TRBV6-1; j_gene: TRBJ2-2
CDR3aa: CSAGTDNTEAFF; CDR3nt: TGCAGTGCCGGGACAGACAACACTGAAGCTTTCTTT; d_gene: TRBD1; len: 12; abundance: NA; v_gene: TRBV29-1; j_gene: TRBJ1-1
CDR3aa: CASSPQQGADEKLFF; CDR3nt: TGTGCCAGCAGCCCCCAGCAGGGGGCGGATGAAAAACTGTTTTTT; d_gene: TRBD1; len: 15; abundance: NA; v_gene: TRBV5-4; j_gene: TRBJ1-4
CDR3aa: CASSPRVAGRNEQFF; CDR3nt: TGTGCCAGCAGTCCCCGGGTAGCGGGGCGCAATGAGCAGTTCTTC; d_gene: TRBD2; len: 15; abundance: NA; v_gene: TRBV27; j_gene: TRBJ2-1
CDR3aa: CASSNPRTGGYTF; CDR3nt: TGTGCCAGCAGTAACCCCCGGACAGGGGGCTACACCTTC; d_gene: TRBD1; len: 13; abundance: NA; v_gene: TRBV28; j_gene: TRBJ1-2
CDR3aa: CASSVERASGLYNEQFF; CDR3nt: TGTGCCAGCAGCGTAGAAAGGGCTAGCGGGCTATACAATGAGCAGTTCTTC; d_gene: TRBD2; len: 17; abundance: NA; v_gene: TRBV9; j_gene: TRBJ2-1
CDR3aa: CASSPGTGALNYGYTF; CDR3nt: TGTGCCAGCTCACCCGGGACAGGGGCCTTGAACTATGGCTACACCTTC; d_gene: TRBD1; len: 16; abundance: NA; v_gene: TRBV18; j_gene: TRBJ1-2
CDR3aa: CASSVDGRAKDEQFF; CDR3nt: TGTGCCAGCAGCGTAGACGGGAGGGCCAAGGATGAGCAGTTCTTC; d_gene: TRBD2; len: 15; abundance: NA; v_gene: TRBV9; j_gene: TRBJ2-1
CDR3aa: CASSPPEGRVGTEAFF; CDR3nt: TGTGCCAGCAGCCCGCCGGAAGGCAGGGTTGGCACTGAAGCTTTCTTT; d_gene: NA; len: 16; abundance: NA; v_gene: TRBV7-9; j_gene: TRBJ1-1
CDR3aa: CASSRDTEAFF; CDR3nt: TGTGCCAGCAGTCGCGACACTGAAGCTTTCTTT; d_gene: NA; len: 11; abundance: NA; v_gene: TRBV6-5; j_gene: TRBJ1-1
CDR3aa: CASSLGQNQPQHF; CDR3nt: TGCGCCAGCAGCTTGGGACAAAATCAGCCCCAGCATTTT; d_gene: NA; len: 13; abundance: NA; v_gene: TRBV5-1; j_gene: TRBJ1-5
CDR3aa: CASSWTGGNQPQHF; CDR3nt: TGTGCCAGCAGCTGGACAGGGGGGAATCAGCCCCAGCATTTT; d_gene: TRBD1; len: 14; abundance: NA; v_gene: TRBV28; j_gene: TRBJ1-5
CDR3aa: CASSHNGRAEETQYF; CDR3nt: TGTGCCAGCAGCCACAACGGTCGAGCGGAAGAGACCCAGTACTTC; d_gene: NA; len: 15; abundance: once; v_gene: TRBV5-4; j_gene: TRBJ2-5
CDR3aa: CASSYSSGPTYEQYF; CDR3nt: TGTGCCAGCAGTTACTCGTCAGGCCCTACCTACGAGCAGTACTTC; d_gene: NA; len: 15; abundance: NA; v_gene: TRBV6-5; j_gene: TRBJ2-7